These 32 T cell receptor beta chains were all obtained from the same sample, sequenced in a study of cytomegalovirus exposure and HLA in healthy donors. TCRdb's table, derived via immunoSEQ multiplex PCR, lists solely in-frame clones and lacks some. Among under 200,000 clones listed, 95% to 96% were seen once. Sequenced material: PBMCs. The source of these receptors is a young woman in good health and CMV-seronegative.

This chain uses TRBV6-1 with TRBJ1-2; tentatively, D is TRBD1 (5 bases). This CDR3 comprises 16 residues. Germline CDR1 MNHNS, CDR2 SASEGT. V was trimmed by 4 bases and J by 3 bases, leaving 18 bases between them. The CDR3 sequence: CASSGAQGGAYYGYTF. Here the CDR3 DNA reads TGTGCCAGCAGTGGGGCGCAGGGAGGCGCCTACTATGGCTACACCTTC.

CDR3 DNA: TGTGCCAGCAGCATACCACAGGGGGGCGCGGTGGACATTCAGTACTTC. Its translation: CASSIPQGGAVDIQYF. This rearrangement joins TRBV7-9 to TRBJ2-4, with 8 bases that match TRBD1. This CDR3 is built from 16 residues. With V trimmed by 5 bases and J by 8 bases, 14 bases remained unmatched. In germline, CDR1 is SEHNR, CDR2 FQNEAQ (reference sequence).

The CDR3: CASSFPTGQNTEAFF. The DNA for the CDR3 is TGTGCCAGCAGCTTCCCGACAGGGCAGAACACTGAAGCTTTCTTT. The chain couples TRBV7-2 to TRBJ1-1; 7 bases fit TRBD1. The CDR3 is 15 amino acids. Germline V gene sequence: CDR1 SGHTA, CDR2 FQGNSA. V lost 3 bases to trimming and J lost 1 base; unmatched junction nucleotides: 5.

The chain uses TRBV25-1 and TRBJ2-3; TRBD2 matches at 8 bases. CDR3 length: 15 residues. CDR1 is MGHDK, CDR2 SYGVNS, per germline. V trimming: 3 bases; J trimming: 3 bases; junction bases outside the gene matches: 5. CDR3 region: CASSDSGTSTDTQYF. The CDR3 bases are TGTGCCAGCAGTGACTCCGGGACTAGTACAGATACGCAGTATTTT.

This chain joins TRBV29-1 and TRBJ1-1; D is possibly TRBD1 (6 bases). V was clipped by 0 bases and J by 10 bases, with 24 bases between them. This CDR3 comprises 16 residues. Looked up from germline, CDR1 is SQVTM and CDR2 is ANQGSEA. CDR3 sequence: CSVEDLGQLMGKGAFF. The CDR3 DNA follows: TGCAGCGTTGAAGATCTTGGACAGCTGATGGGTAAGGGAGCTTTCTTT.

This clone was detected only once. The chain carries TRBV27 and TRBJ2-7; TRBD2 aligns across 15 bases. Germline V gene data show CDR1 as MNHEY and CDR2 as SMNVEV (reference sequence). This CDR3 spans 19 amino acids. V shed 2 bases and J 6 bases; nucleotides not matched to a gene: 14. Here the CDR3 DNA reads TGTGCCAGCAGTTTACGCGGACTAGCGGGGGGGGGACCTCTCGGCGAGCAGTACTTC. It specifies CASSLRGLAGGGPLGEQYF.

V gene TRBV5-1 combines with J gene TRBJ2-5; 7 bases map to TRBD1. CDR3 length equals 15 residues. Germline trimming cut 2 bases from V and 4 bases from J; bases unmatched to any gene: 8. From germline, CDR1 is SGHRS and CDR2 YFSETQ. CDR3 in DNA: TGCGCCAGCAGCTTAGATCCCGGGACAGCAGAGACCCAGTACTTC. Protein product: CASSLDPGTAETQYF.

This clone was picked up a small number of times. DNA of the CDR3: TGCAGCGTTGAGACAGGGCCTGAAGCTTTCTTT. Protein sequence: CSVETGPEAFF. The V gene is TRBV29-1, the J gene TRBJ1-1, with 7 bases fitting TRBD1. Trimming at V came to 3 bases and at J to 6 bases, leaving 1 base not matched to a gene. This CDR3 region has 11 residues. Germline values: CDR1 SQVTM, CDR2 ANQGSEA.

This clone was counted between two and nine times. This chain's CDR3 is CATGVAGGKNEQFF. For the CDR3, the DNA is TGTGCCACGGGGGTAGCGGGGGGGAAAAATGAGCAGTTCTTC. The chain employs TRBV2 and TRBJ2-1, with 11 bases lining up with TRBD2. Trimming removed 10 bases from V and 7 bases from J; junction bases left unmatched: 9. In germline, CDR1 is SNHLY, CDR2 FYNNEI. The CDR3 has 14 amino acids.

The rearrangement uses TRBV9 and TRBJ2-5, with TRBD2 matching 7 bases. Per the germline V gene, CDR1 is SGDLS and CDR2 is YYNGEE. J was trimmed by 5 bases and V by 0 bases; bases with no gene match: 7. CDR3 length: 15 amino acids. DNA for the CDR3: TGTGCCAGCAGCGTAGAGGGAGGGGTCGAGGAGACCCAGTACTTC. It specifies CASSVEGGVEETQYF.

The chain couples TRBV5-1 to TRBJ2-3, with TRBD2 matching over 14 bases. Per germline, CDR1 SGHRS and CDR2 YFSETQ. The CDR3 loop spans 18 amino acids. V lost 4 bases, J lost 2 bases, and 9 bases stayed unmatched. DNA for the CDR3: TGCGCCAGCAGCAAAGGGACTAGCGGGGGATACTTCACAGATACGCAGTATTTT. Its translation is CASSKGTSGGYFTDTQYF.

The CDR3 DNA sequence: TGTGCCAGCAGCTTGTTAACCGGGACAGGGGTAGGTGGCTACACCTTC. As protein: CASSLLTGTGVGGYTF. This sequence joins TRBV7-2 and TRBJ1-2; 10 nucleotides align to TRBD1. After removal of 3 bases from V and 7 bases from J, the junction contained 11 bases not matched to a gene. In germline, CDR1 is SGHTA, CDR2 FQGNSA. The CDR3 has 16 residues. The entire variable domain, with the rest obtained from reference TRBV7-2 and TRBJ1-2, is as follows: GAGVSQSPSNKVTEKGKDVELRCDPISGHTALYWYRQSLGQGLEFLIYFQGNSAPDKSGLPSDRFSAERTGGSVSTLTIQRTQQEDSAVYLCASSLLTGTGVGGYTFGSGTRLTVV.

This chain connects TRBV4-2 to TRBJ2-1, with D perhaps matching TRBD2 (5 bases). Per germline, CDR1 LGHNA and CDR2 YNFKEQ. V was clipped by 0 bases and J by 0 bases, with 21 bases between them. The CDR3 spans 20 residues. As DNA, the CDR3 is TGTGCCAGCAGCCAAGAAGCGGCTGTACGGCGAACGAGCTCCTACAATGAGCAGTTCTTC. Protein sequence: CASSQEAAVRRTSSYNEQFF.

The chain uses TRBV5-1 and TRBJ2-5; 10 bases map to TRBD2. The CDR3 runs 16 residues. Germline lookup yields CDR1 SGHRS and CDR2 YFSETQ. After removal of 0 bases from V and 5 bases from J, the junction contained 7 bases not matched to a gene. CDR3: CASSLGDSGGLETQYF. In nucleotides, the CDR3 is TGCGCCAGCAGCTTGGGAGATAGCGGGGGGCTGGAGACCCAGTACTTC.

The rearrangement joins TRBV5-6 to TRBJ1-4, with no clear D. Germline V gene lookup returns CDR1 SGHDT and CDR2 YYEEEE. The V end was cut by 2 bases, the J end by 10 bases, with 6 bases between. The CDR3 sequence is 11 residues long. The CDR3 reads CASSFSGKLFF. The CDR3, as DNA: TGTGCCAGCAGCTTTAGCGGAAAACTGTTTTTT.

CDR3 in amino acids: CASSPGTTGIRETQYF. The CDR3 region has the DNA TGCGCCAGCAGCCCAGGGACTACAGGGATCCGGGAGACCCAGTACTTC. This rearrangement joins TRBV5-1 to TRBJ2-5, with D maybe TRBD2 (7 bases). The CDR3 has 16 residues. CDR1 is SGHRS and CDR2 is YFSETQ in the germline V gene. The V and J ends lost 4 bases and 5 bases respectively, with 21 bases between them.

The genes are TRBV5-1 and TRBJ2-5; D perhaps matches TRBD1 (6 bases). The CDR3 length is 16 residues. Between the trimmed V and J ends, which lost 0 bases and 2 bases, there was a span of 14 bases. CDR1 is SGHRS, CDR2 YFSETQ, per germline. CDR3 coding DNA: TGCGCCAGCAGCTTGGTCGGACAGTTTGGACAAGAGACCCAGTACTTC. Translation gives CASSLVGQFGQETQYF.

This chain uses TRBV4-1 with TRBJ2-5; D is perhaps TRBD2 (7 bases). The length of the CDR3 is 20 residues. The germline CDR1 and CDR2 sequences are MGHRA and YSYEKL. The V gene lost 10 bases and the J gene lost 4 bases, with 37 bases spanning the gap. CDR3 DNA: TGCGCCACCTCACCCTCTCAAAGGGGCGAAGGGGGGGTGATACGAGAGACCCAGTACTTC. As protein: CATSPSQRGEGGVIRETQYF.

The rearrangement uses TRBV4-1 and TRBJ1-6; 7 bases match TRBD1. The CDR3 length is 15 residues. Germline V lookup: CDR1 MGHRA, CDR2 YSYEKL. V lost 6 bases and J lost 2; bases outside the gene matches: 4. The CDR3 protein is CASRHGTAYNSPLHF. DNA of the CDR3: TGCGCCAGCAGACACGGGACAGCCTATAATTCACCCCTCCACTTT.

J is TRBJ2-1 and V is TRBV10-3; D might be TRBD1 (6 bases). V lost 10 bases to trimming and J lost 0 bases, with 13 bases between them. CDR1 is ENHRY, CDR2 SYGVKD, per germline. The CDR3 runs 14 residues. The CDR3 coding sequence is TGTGCCACCGGTGGGGGCAACTCCTACAATGAGCAGTTCTTC. It is translated as CATGGGNSYNEQFF.

In nucleotides, the CDR3 is TGTGCCAGCAGTGAAAGTAGAAACAGGAAGAACACTGAAGCTTTCTTT. This codes for CASSESRNRKNTEAFF. This chain links TRBV6-1 with TRBJ1-1; a possible D gene is TRBD1 (5 bases). In germline, CDR1 is MNHNS, CDR2 SASEGT. Trimming shortened V by 2 bases and J by 1 base, and 14 bases separated the two germline ends. This CDR3 has 16 amino acids.

The J gene is TRBJ1-1, the V gene TRBV7-9, with 8 bases identical to TRBD1. Trimming took 5 bases from V and 1 from J; bases not matched to a gene: 9. Germline-derived CDR1 and CDR2 are SEHNR and FQNEAQ (reference sequence). CDR3 size: 16 residues. The CDR3 spells CASSPRRTGKNTEAFF. The CDR3 coding sequence is TGTGCCAGCAGCCCCCGCCGGACAGGGAAGAACACTGAAGCTTTCTTT.

CDR3 coding DNA: TGTGCTATGGGAGTGCCCACTGAAGCTTTCTTT. Protein sequence: CAMGVPTEAFF. The rearrangement uses TRBV7-9 and TRBJ1-1, with no clear D. The CDR3 runs 11 residues. Germline values: CDR1 SEHNR, CDR2 FQNEAQ (reference sequence).

The rearrangement uses TRBV2 and TRBJ2-3; the match to TRBD2 covers 7 bases. CDR1 is SNHLY, CDR2 FYNNEI, per germline. The CDR3 totals 14 residues. J gave up 0 bases and V 7 bases, and 4 bases lay outside the gene matches. The CDR3 protein is CASNGGGSTDTQYF. DNA of the CDR3: TGTGCCAGCAACGGCGGGGGAAGCACAGATACGCAGTATTTT.

V and J are TRBV5-1 and TRBJ1-1; D not resolved. Germline V gene lookup returns CDR1 SGHRS and CDR2 YFSETQ. The CDR3 is 15 residues long. The V end lost 1 base, the J end lost 8 bases, and 18 bases lay between the germline ends. This chain's CDR3 is CASSLSGQAGVEAFF. CDR3 DNA: TGCGCCAGCAGCTTGTCCGGCCAAGCGGGAGTCGAAGCTTTCTTT. Looking up the rest from reference TRBV5-1 and TRBJ1-1 gives the full variable domain: KAGVTQTPRYLIKTRGQQVTLSCSPISGHRSVSWYQQTPGQGLQFLFEYFSETQRNKGNFPGRFSGRQFSNSRSEMNVSTLELGDSALYLCASSLSGQAGVEAFFGQGTRLTVV.

The sample holds one count of this clone. This sequence joins TRBV5-1 and TRBJ1-5; 9 nucleotides line up with TRBD1. The CDR3 runs 19 residues. V lost 9 bases, J lost 7 bases, and 26 bases stayed unmatched. From germline, CDR1 is SGHRS and CDR2 YFSETQ. The CDR3 coding sequence is TGCGCCACCGAGTACCGGACAGGGGAGGAGGGCCCTCTCACCCAGCCCCAGCATTTT. The encoded protein is CATEYRTGEEGPLTQPQHF.

Here the CDR3 DNA reads TGTGCCAGCAGCTCCGGCGGGAAAGGTAGGAACACTGAAGCTTTCTTT. Translated: CASSSGGKGRNTEAFF. The rearrangement uses TRBV5-6 and TRBJ1-1; D gene uncertain. Germline-derived CDR1 and CDR2 are SGHDT and YYEEEE. The V gene lost 3 bases and the J gene lost 1 base, with 16 bases spanning the gap. The CDR3 consists of 16 residues.

With regard to this clone: Within the sample, other DNA sequences also encode this same CDR3. V gene TRBV30 combines with J gene TRBJ1-3, with TRBD1 matching 7 bases. CDR1 and CDR2 (germline): GTSNPN, SVGIG (reference sequence). J gave up 4 bases and V 2 bases, and 2 bases lay outside the gene matches. CDR3 length equals 13 residues. CDR3: CAWSTGVGNTIYF. The CDR3 DNA reads as TGTGCCTGGAGTACAGGGGTCGGAAACACCATATATTTT.

In its sample, this clone was seen once. The V gene is TRBV5-4, the J gene TRBJ1-2, with D tentatively TRBD1 (6 bases). The V end lost 1 base, the J end lost 0 bases, and 10 bases lay between the germline ends. Germline V gives CDR1 SGHNT, CDR2 YYREEE (reference sequence). The CDR3 spans 15 residues. Written as DNA, the CDR3 is TGTGCCAGCAGCTTGCCTAGGACAGCTAACTATGGCTACACCTTC. Protein: CASSLPRTANYGYTF.

The chain uses TRBV5-1 and TRBJ1-5, with TRBD1 matching over 7 bases. The CDR3 covers 15 residues. The ends lost 0 bases at V and 10 bases at J; junction bases unmatched: 10. CDR1 and CDR2 (germline): SGHRS, YFSETQ. CDR3 nucleotide sequence: TGCGCCAGCAGCTTGGGAGAGACAGGGAGCAGTCCCCAGCATTTT. It translates to CASSLGETGSSPQHF. Using reference TRBV5-1 and TRBJ1-5 for the parts outside the CDR3, the full variable domain is KAGVTQTPRYLIKTRGQQVTLSCSPISGHRSVSWYQQTPGQGLQFLFEYFSETQRNKGNFPGRFSGRQFSNSRSEMNVSTLELGDSALYLCASSLGETGSSPQHFGDGTRLSIL.

The chain combines TRBV5-8 with TRBJ1-2; no clear D. Per the germline V gene, CDR1 is SGHTS and CDR2 is YDEGEE. The V end lost 3 bases, the J end lost 3 bases, and 12 bases lay between the germline ends. This CDR3 is 14 amino acids long. The CDR3 loop reads CASSSPQSYYGYTF. CDR3 DNA: TGTGCCAGCAGCTCCCCACAGTCATACTATGGCTACACCTTC.

The chain couples TRBV9 to TRBJ1-5; the D gene is possibly TRBD1 (5 bases). This CDR3 has 17 amino acids. Germline loops: CDR1 SGDLS, CDR2 YYNGEE. V shed 4 bases and J shed 1 base, with 18 bases lying between them. CDR3: CASSPDGGQGSNQPQHF. Here the CDR3 DNA reads TGTGCCAGCAGCCCCGATGGAGGGCAGGGAAGCAATCAGCCCCAGCATTTT.